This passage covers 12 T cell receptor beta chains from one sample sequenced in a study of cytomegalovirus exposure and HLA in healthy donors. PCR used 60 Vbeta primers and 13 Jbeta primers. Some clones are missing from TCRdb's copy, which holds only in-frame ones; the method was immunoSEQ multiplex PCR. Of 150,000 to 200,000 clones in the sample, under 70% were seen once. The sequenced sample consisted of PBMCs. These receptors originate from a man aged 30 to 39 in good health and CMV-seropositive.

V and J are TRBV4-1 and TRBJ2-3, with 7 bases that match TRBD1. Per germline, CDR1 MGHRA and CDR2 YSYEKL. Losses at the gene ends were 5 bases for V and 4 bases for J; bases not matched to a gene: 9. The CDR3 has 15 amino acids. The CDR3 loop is CASSLGRGIADTQYF. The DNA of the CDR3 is TGCGCCAGCAGCTTGGGCAGGGGGATCGCAGATACGCAGTATTTT.

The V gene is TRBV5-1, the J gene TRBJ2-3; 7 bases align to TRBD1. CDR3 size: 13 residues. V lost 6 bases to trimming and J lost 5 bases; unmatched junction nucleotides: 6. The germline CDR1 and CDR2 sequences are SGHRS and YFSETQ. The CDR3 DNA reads TGCGCCAGCACGACAGGGTCGGAAGATACGCAGTATTTT. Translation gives CASTTGSEDTQYF.

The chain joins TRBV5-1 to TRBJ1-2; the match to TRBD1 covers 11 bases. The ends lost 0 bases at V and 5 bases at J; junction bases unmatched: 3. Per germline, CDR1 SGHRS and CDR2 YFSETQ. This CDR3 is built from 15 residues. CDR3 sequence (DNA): TGCGCCAGCAGCTTGGGGGACAGGGGGGCTTATGGCTACACCTTC. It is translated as CASSLGDRGAYGYTF.

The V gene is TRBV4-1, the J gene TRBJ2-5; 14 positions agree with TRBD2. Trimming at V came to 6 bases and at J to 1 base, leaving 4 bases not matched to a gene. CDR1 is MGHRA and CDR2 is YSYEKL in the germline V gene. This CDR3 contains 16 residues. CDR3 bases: TGCGCCAGCAGTAGACTAGCGGGAGGGCCCCAAGAGACCCAGTACTTC. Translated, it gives CASSRLAGGPQETQYF.

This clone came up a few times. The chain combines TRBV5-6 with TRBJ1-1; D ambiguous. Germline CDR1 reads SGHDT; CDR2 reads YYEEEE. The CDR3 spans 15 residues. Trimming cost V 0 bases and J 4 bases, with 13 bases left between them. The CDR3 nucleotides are TGTGCCAGCAGCTTGGCTTCCCATCGGGGCACTGAAGCTTTCTTT. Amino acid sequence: CASSLASHRGTEAFF.

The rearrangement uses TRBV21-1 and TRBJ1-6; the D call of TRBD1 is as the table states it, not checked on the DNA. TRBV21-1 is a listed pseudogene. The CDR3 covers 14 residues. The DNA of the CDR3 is TGTGCCAGCAGCAAGCCAGGGTCTGACTCACCCCTCCACTTT. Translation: CASSKPGSDSPLHF.

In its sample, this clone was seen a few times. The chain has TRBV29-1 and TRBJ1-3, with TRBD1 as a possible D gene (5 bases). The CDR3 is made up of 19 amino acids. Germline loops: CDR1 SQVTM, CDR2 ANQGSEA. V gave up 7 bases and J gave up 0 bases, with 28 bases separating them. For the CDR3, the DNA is TGCAGCGCAAGAATGAAGACAGCCAGAGTTTTTTACTCTGGAAACACCATATATTTT. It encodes CSARMKTARVFYSGNTIYF. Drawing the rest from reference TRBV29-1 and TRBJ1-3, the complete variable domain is SAVISQKPSRDICQRGTSLTIQCQVDSQVTMMFWYRQQPGQSLTLIATANQGSEATYESGFVIDKFPISRPNLTFSTLTVSNMSPEDSSIYLCSARMKTARVFYSGNTIYFGEGSWLTVV.

The CDR3 nucleotides read TGCGCCAGCAGCTTGGCCTTTACTAGCAGTACAGATACGCAGTATTTT. Translating gives CASSLAFTSSTDTQYF. The rearrangement joins TRBV5-1 to TRBJ2-3; D is perhaps TRBD2 (6 bases). The CDR3 runs to 16 residues. CDR1 and CDR2 from the germline V gene are SGHRS and YFSETQ. Trimming removed 0 bases at V and 3 bases at J, with 14 bases between.

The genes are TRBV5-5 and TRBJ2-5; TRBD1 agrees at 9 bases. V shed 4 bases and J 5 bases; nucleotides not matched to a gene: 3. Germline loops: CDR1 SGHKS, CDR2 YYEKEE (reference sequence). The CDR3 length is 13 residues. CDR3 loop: CASSRDRAETQYF. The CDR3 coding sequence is TGTGCCAGCAGCCGGGACAGGGCGGAGACCCAGTACTTC.

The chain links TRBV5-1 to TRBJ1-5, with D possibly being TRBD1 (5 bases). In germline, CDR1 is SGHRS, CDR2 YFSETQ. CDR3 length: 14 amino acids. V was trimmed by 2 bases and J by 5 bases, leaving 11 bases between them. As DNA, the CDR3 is TGCGCCAGCAGCTTATCAGGGTTTGATCAGCCCCAGCATTTT. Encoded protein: CASSLSGFDQPQHF.

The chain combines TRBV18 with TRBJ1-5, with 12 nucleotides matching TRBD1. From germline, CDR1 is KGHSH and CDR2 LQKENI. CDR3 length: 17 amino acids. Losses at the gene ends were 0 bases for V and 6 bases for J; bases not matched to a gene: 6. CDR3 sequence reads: CASSPPGTGGAGQPQHF. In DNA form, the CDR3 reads TGTGCCAGCTCACCACCGGGGACAGGGGGCGCGGGTCAGCCCCAGCATTTT.

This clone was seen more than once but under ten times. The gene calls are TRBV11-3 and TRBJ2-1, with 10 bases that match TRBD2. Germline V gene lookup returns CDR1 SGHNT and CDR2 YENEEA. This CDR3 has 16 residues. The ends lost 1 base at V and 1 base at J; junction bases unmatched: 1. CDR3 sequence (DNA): TGTGCCAGCAGCTTAGGAGCGGGAGGGTCCTACAATGAGCAGTTCTTC. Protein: CASSLGAGGSYNEQFF.